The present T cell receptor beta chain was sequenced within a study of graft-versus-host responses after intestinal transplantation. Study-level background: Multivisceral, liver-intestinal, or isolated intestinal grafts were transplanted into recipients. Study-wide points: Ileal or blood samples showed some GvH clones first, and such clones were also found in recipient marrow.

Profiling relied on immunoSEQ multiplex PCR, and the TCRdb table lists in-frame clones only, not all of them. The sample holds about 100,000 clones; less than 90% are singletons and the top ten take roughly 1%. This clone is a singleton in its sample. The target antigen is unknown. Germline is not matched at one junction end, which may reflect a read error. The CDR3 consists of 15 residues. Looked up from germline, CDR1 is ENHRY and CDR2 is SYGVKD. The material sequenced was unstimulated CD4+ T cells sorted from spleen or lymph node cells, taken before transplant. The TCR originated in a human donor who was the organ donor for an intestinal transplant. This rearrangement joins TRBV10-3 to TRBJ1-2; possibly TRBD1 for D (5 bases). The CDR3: CAISGGGASNYGYTF. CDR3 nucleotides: TGTGCCATAAGTGGGGGGGGAGCTTCGAACTATGGCTACACCTTC.